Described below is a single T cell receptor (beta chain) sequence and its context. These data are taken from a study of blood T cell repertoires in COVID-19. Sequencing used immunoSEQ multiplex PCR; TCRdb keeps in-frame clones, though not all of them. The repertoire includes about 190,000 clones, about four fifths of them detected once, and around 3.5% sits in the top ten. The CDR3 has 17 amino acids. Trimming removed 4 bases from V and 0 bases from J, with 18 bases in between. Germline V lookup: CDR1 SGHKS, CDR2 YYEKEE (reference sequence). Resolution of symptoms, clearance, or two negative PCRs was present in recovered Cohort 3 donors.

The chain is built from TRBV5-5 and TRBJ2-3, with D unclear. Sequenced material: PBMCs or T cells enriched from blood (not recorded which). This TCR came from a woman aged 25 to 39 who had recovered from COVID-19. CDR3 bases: TGTGCCAGCAGCCCAGGCGACCTGCAACCTAGCACAGATACGCAGTATTTT. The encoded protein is CASSPGDLQPSTDTQYF.